This TCR beta chain was obtained from a study of CD8+CD57+ T cells in acquired aplastic anemia (dated by TCRdb to the late 2010s). Background for the entire study: Extracted DNA from sorted CD4+ and CD8+ cells averaged approximately 3 ug, ranging from roughly 0.17 to 27.4 ug. For healthy donor samples, the average read count was around 10 million for CD4+ cells and approximately 12 million for CD8+ cells. General conclusions and limits of the study: Patients and healthy controls showed no significant difference in CD8+ Simpson's diversity (P=0.060). Nearly 30 CD8+ CDR3 sequences were found in both patients and controls but appeared to be highly expressed in patients and within the immunodominant clones of the patients.

In this study, sorted CD4+ and CD8+ T cells from the blood of healthy subjects and of severe aplastic anemia patients had their TCR repertoires deep-sequenced. Ficoll-Paque density gradient centrifugation was used to isolate peripheral blood mononuclear cells. CD4+ and CD8+ T cells were sorted by FACS or magnetic beads before DNA extraction. Profiling of TCR beta VDJ combinations and CDR3 sequences used genomic DNA as the template. An Illumina HiSeq 2000 was used for TCR repertoire sequencing. As for the original processing: TRBV/TRBJ rearrangement plots, CDR3 size and DJ length profiles, and Simpson's diversity index were used to evaluate the repertoires. The most abundant DNA sequence in the deep sequencing data was defined as the immunodominant clone. CDR3 amino acid sequences were screened for sharing across subjects and were compared with published repertoires and the VDJdb database. Using fastp trimming at Q25 and MiXCR clonotype assembly, TCRdb reanalyzed the public sequencing data and kept in-frame beta chains. Records with the same CDR3 protein are collapsed into one entry carrying the most frequent genes and DNA. For this entry, the V and J calls and clone size follow TCRdb and not the study's own pipeline. For this sample there are roughly 200,000 distinct CDR3 sequences; under 65% appear just once. 25% to 35% of the sample belongs to the ten largest clones.

Note on this clonotype: Its cognate antigen has yet to be identified. No much larger clonotype is one base removed from it; base qualities were not supplied.

Sequenced input: sorted CD4+, CD8+, or CD8+CD57+ T cells (not recorded which) from PBMCs. This clonotype originated in a human donor in good health.

The nucleotide sequence is TGTGCCAGCAGCTTAGTAACGGGGAGGGGCACAGATACGCAGTATTTT. The resulting protein is CASSLVTGRGTDTQYF. The chain links TRBV7-9 with TRBJ2-3, and 7 junction bases match TRBD2. Looking up the germline V gene (reference sequence) yields CDR1 SEHNR and CDR2 FQNEAQ. Compared with germline, V lacks 1 base and J lacks 1 base; bases without a gene match: 5. CDR3 length: 16 amino acids, cysteine to phenylalanine. The CDR3 DNA has 48 bases and is translated from base 1.